Listed here are 2 T cell receptor beta chains from one sample, sequenced in a study of blood T cell repertoires in COVID-19. This table comes from immunoSEQ multiplex PCR, and its TCRdb copy is limited to in-frame clones, with some not included. The sample contains 180,000 or so clones, 70% to 80% of which appear only once. The sequenced sample was PBMCs or T cells enriched from blood (not recorded which). These receptors all stem from a man aged 55 to 70 who had been exposed to COVID-19.

The chain uses TRBV5-1 and TRBJ2-1; D unresolved. The V and J ends lost 0 bases and 12 bases respectively, with 19 bases between them. This CDR3 comprises 15 residues. The germline CDR1 and CDR2 sequences are SGHRS and YFSETQ. The CDR3 nucleotides are TGCGCCAGCAGCTTGGAGCAACGGAGCATTTTTTTGCAGTTCTTC. It codes for CASSLEQRSIFLQFF.

This clone has more than one count but fewer than ten. The chain employs TRBV11-2 and TRBJ2-5; 12 bases align to TRBD2. The CDR3 is 15 residues long. Germline V CDR1 and CDR2: SGHAT, FQNNGV. V dropped 3 bases and J dropped 4; count of bases not matched to a gene: 3. As DNA, the CDR3 is TGTGCCAGCAGCTTGTCTAGCGGGAGGGCAGAGACCCAGTACTTC. Amino acid sequence: CASSLSSGRAETQYF. The full variable domain, with the rest looked up from reference TRBV11-2 and TRBJ2-5, is EAGVAQSPRYKIIEKRQSVAFWCNPISGHATLYWYQQILGQGPKLLIQFQNNGVVDDSQLPKDRFSAERLKGVDSTLKIQPAKLEDSAVYLCASSLSSGRAETQYFGPGTRLLVL.